One and the same sample provided the 18 T cell receptor beta chains below, sequenced in a study of T-cell memory formation after mild COVID-19. TCRdb re-analysed the 5' RACE reads in MiXCR, keeping a single row per CDR3 protein. The data hold under 650,000 distinct CDR3 sequences, with about a sixth observed a single time. Sequencing input: PBMCs or a T cell subset sorted from them (not recorded which). The receptors originated from an adult woman who had mild COVID-19 (a few samples of this study predate the infection). Cell type and time point are not known.

The chain combines TRBV3-1 with TRBJ1-2, with D maybe TRBD1 (5 bases). Trimming took 0 bases from V and 4 from J, leaving 15 bases between them. The CDR3 length is 16 residues. Per germline, CDR1 LGHDT and CDR2 YNNKEL (reference sequence). CDR3 amino acids: CASSQDRTTGLYGYTF. CDR3 nucleotide sequence: TGTGCCAGCAGCCAAGATCGTACAACAGGACTCTATGGCTACACCTTC.

Many counts were recorded for this clonotype. V is TRBV5-1 and J is TRBJ2-7; D is possibly TRBD1 (6 bases). This CDR3 is built from 15 residues. V gave up 4 bases and J gave up 3 bases, with 17 bases separating them. CDR1 SGHRS and CDR2 YFSETQ come from the germline V gene. CDR3 in DNA: TGCGCCAGCAGCCTCACAGGGACACTTGGCTACGAGCAGTACTTC. Amino acid sequence: CASSLTGTLGYEQYF.

V gene TRBV7-2 combines with J gene TRBJ2-1, with a possible D match to TRBD2 (5 bases). The CDR3 contains 13 residues. Germline loops: CDR1 SGHTA, CDR2 FQGNSA. V lost 3 bases, J lost 5 bases, and 8 bases lay in between. The CDR3 region is CASSLFGDNEQFF. CDR3 nucleotides: TGTGCCAGCAGCTTGTTCGGGGACAATGAGCAGTTCTTC.

This clonotype showed up just a few times. The chain has TRBV7-8 and TRBJ2-1; D is possibly TRBD1 (6 bases). The CDR3 runs 14 residues. Germline assignment: CDR1 SGHVS and CDR2 FQNEAQ. Trimming left V 3 bases short and J 2 bases short, with 8 bases between. The CDR3: CASSFRDTYNEQFF. The CDR3 coding sequence is TGTGCCAGCAGCTTCCGGGACACCTACAATGAGCAGTTCTTC.

The V gene is TRBV12-3 or TRBV12-4, the J gene TRBJ2-1; D may match TRBD1 or TRBD2 (5 bases each). This CDR3 contains 14 residues. V lost 5 bases, J lost 4 bases, and 12 bases lay in between. CDR3 nucleotides: TGTGCCAGCAGTCCTCCGGGACCTTACAATGAGCAGTTCTTC. The encoded protein is CASSPPGPYNEQFF.

This clonotype has a count of ten or more. The genes are TRBV12-3 or TRBV12-4 and TRBJ2-1; the D is unclear. This CDR3 contains 16 residues. V lost 1 base and J 0 bases, leaving 10 bases between the germline ends. CDR3 residues: CASSLEARVSYNEQFF. The CDR3 DNA follows: TGTGCCAGCAGTTTAGAGGCCCGGGTCTCCTACAATGAGCAGTTCTTC.

This clonotype appeared many times. The V and J genes are TRBV7-2 and TRBJ2-7; D possibly corresponds to TRBD1 (5 bases). V lost 1 base to trimming and J lost 3 bases, with 7 bases between them. CDR3 length: 13 residues. Germline V gene data show CDR1 as SGHTA and CDR2 as FQGNSA. CDR3 in amino acids: CASSLGQNYEQYF. Written as DNA, the CDR3 is TGTGCCAGCAGCTTAGGACAGAACTACGAGCAGTACTTC.

This chain uses TRBV7-9 with TRBJ2-1; D call uncertain. The germline gives CDR1 SEHNR, CDR2 FQNEAQ (reference sequence). The V gene lost 3 bases and the J gene lost 8 bases, with 8 bases spanning the gap. The CDR3 consists of 12 residues. CDR3 coding DNA: TGTGCCAGCAGCTTTAGTGACGATGAGCAGTTCTTC. Protein sequence: CASSFSDDEQFF. The full variable domain, rest sourced from reference TRBV7-9 and TRBJ2-1, is DTGVSQNPRHKITKRGQNVTFRCDPISEHNRLYWYRQTLGQGPEFLTYFQNEAQLEKSRLLSDRFSAERPKGSFSTLEIQRTEQGDSAMYLCASSFSDDEQFFGPGTRLTVL.

The chain uses TRBV6-6 and TRBJ2-7; D gene uncertain. The CDR3 spans 18 residues. V was shortened by 2 bases and J by 5 bases, with 25 bases between the two germline ends. CDR1 and CDR2 (germline): MNHNY, SVGAGI (reference sequence). The CDR3 region is CASSYRVLLQRLSHEQYF. In DNA form, the CDR3 reads TGTGCCAGCAGTTACCGCGTACTTTTACAGAGGTTGTCCCACGAGCAGTACTTC.

The rearrangement links TRBV12-3 or TRBV12-4 to TRBJ1-2; perhaps TRBD1 as D (6 bases). The CDR3 consists of 13 residues. V was clipped by 7 bases and J by 3 bases, with 12 bases between them. The CDR3: CASNQQGHYGYTF. DNA for the CDR3: TGTGCCAGCAATCAACAGGGTCACTATGGCTACACCTTC.

The chain uses TRBV3-1 and TRBJ2-1; 7 bases are shared with TRBD2. Germline CDR1 and CDR2: LGHDT and YNNKEL (reference sequence). This CDR3 region has 15 residues. V was clipped by 3 bases and J by 2 bases; unmatched bases: 4. The CDR3 here is CASSHKGGPYNEQFF. CDR3 coding DNA: TGTGCCAGCAGCCACAAGGGAGGGCCCTACAATGAGCAGTTCTTC.

This clonotype was seen a handful of times. The CDR3 is CASSHMEHEQFF. CDR3 bases: TGTGCCAGCAGCCACATGGAGCATGAGCAGTTCTTC. This chain uses TRBV3-1 with TRBJ2-1; D gene ambiguous. V lost 3 bases and J 8 bases, leaving 8 bases between the germline ends. Germline CDR1 LGHDT, CDR2 YNNKEL (reference sequence). The CDR3 totals 12 residues.

This chain uses TRBV20-1 with TRBJ2-5; 9 bases fit TRBD2. The CDR3 spans 14 residues. The ends lost 2 bases at V and 5 bases at J; junction bases unmatched: 6. CDR1 is DFQATT, CDR2 SNEGSKA, per germline (reference sequence). The CDR3 protein is CSARIIAGAETQYF. The CDR3 DNA sequence: TGCAGTGCTAGAATAATAGCGGGAGCGGAGACCCAGTACTTC.

This clonotype was seen repeatedly, ten times or more. This sequence joins TRBV20-1 and TRBJ2-7, with 7 bases identical to TRBD2. The V gene end was trimmed by 0 bases and the J gene end by 2 bases; junction bases not matched to a gene: 7. The CDR3 runs to 15 residues. The germline CDR1 and CDR2 sequences are DFQATT and SNEGSKA (reference sequence). CDR3 amino acids: CSARDMRGLTYEQYF. CDR3 coding DNA: TGCAGTGCTAGAGATATGCGGGGACTAACCTACGAGCAGTACTTC.

This chain uses TRBV5-1 with TRBJ2-7; D might be TRBD2 (6 bases). CDR1 and CDR2 (germline): SGHRS, YFSETQ. This CDR3 region has 18 residues. V was clipped by 0 bases and J by 0 bases, with 19 bases between them. For the CDR3, the DNA is TGCGCCAGCAGCTTGGTTGTTCCCTCCGCGGGATCCTCCTACGAGCAGTACTTC. It specifies CASSLVVPSAGSSYEQYF.

This clonotype was seen only a few times. The chain recombines TRBV30 with TRBJ1-2; 9 positions match TRBD1. Trimming removed 4 bases from V and 4 bases from J; junction bases left unmatched: 7. Germline CDR1 reads GTSNPN; CDR2 reads SVGIG (reference sequence). The CDR3 runs 14 residues. The CDR3 sequence is CAWTPTGGGYGYTF. DNA for the CDR3: TGTGCCTGGACACCCACAGGGGGCGGCTATGGCTACACCTTC.

The genes are TRBV6-5 and TRBJ1-1, with D maybe TRBD1 (6 bases). Germline V gives CDR1 MNHEY, CDR2 SVGAGI. With 8 bases removed from V and 5 bases from J, the gap between germline ends came to 18 bases. This CDR3 comprises 14 residues. Here the CDR3 reads CASRRTEGQTEAFF. CDR3 coding DNA: TGTGCCAGCCGACGGACAGAAGGTCAAACTGAAGCTTTCTTT.

J is TRBJ2-7 and V is TRBV7-9; D possibly corresponds to TRBD2 (6 bases). The germline V and J ends were trimmed by 5 bases and 0 bases, with 14 bases remaining between them. CDR3 length: 15 residues. Germline-derived CDR1 and CDR2 are SEHNR and FQNEAQ (reference sequence). In DNA, the CDR3 is TGTGCCAGCAGCACGGGACTCGGGAGCTCCTACGAGCAGTACTTC. As protein: CASSTGLGSSYEQYF.